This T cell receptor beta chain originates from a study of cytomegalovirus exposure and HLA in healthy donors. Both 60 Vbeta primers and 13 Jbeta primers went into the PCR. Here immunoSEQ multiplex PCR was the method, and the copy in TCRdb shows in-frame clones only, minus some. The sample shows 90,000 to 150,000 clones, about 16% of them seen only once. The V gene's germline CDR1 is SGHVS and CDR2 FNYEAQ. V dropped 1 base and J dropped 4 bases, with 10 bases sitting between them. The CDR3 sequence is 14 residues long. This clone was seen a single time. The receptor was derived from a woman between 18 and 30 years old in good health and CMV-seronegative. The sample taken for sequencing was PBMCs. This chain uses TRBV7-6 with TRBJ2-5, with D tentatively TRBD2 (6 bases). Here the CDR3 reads CASSLGKGGETQYF. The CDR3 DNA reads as TGTGCCAGCAGCTTAGGGAAGGGAGGAGAGACCCAGTACTTC.